This TCR beta chain originates from a study of cytomegalovirus exposure and HLA in healthy donors. Broader study findings: Per a later analysis, approximately 16,000 TCR beta sequences showed association with HLA alleles at 0.05 false discovery rate. Only CMV serostatus was available as immune exposure information.

Note on this clone: The antigen is not known.

Per the germline V gene, CDR1 is SGHTA and CDR2 is FQGNSA. The CDR3 is 14 amino acids. The ends lost 5 bases at V and 2 bases at J; junction bases unmatched: 5. PCR involved 60 Vbeta and 13 Jbeta primers. This table comes from immunoSEQ multiplex PCR, and its TCRdb copy is limited to in-frame clones, with some not included. This sample has 72,000 or so clones, with 75% found just once. The sample taken for sequencing was PBMCs. This sequence joins TRBV7-2 and TRBJ2-7, with 8 bases lining up with TRBD1. The clonotype comes from a woman aged 25-40 years in good health and CMV-seropositive. CDR3 nucleotide sequence: TGTGCCAGCAGCCACGACAGGGGCACCTACGAGCAGTACTTC. As protein: CASSHDRGTYEQYF.